The present T cell receptor beta chain was sequenced within a study of blood T cell repertoires in COVID-19. Study-wide background: The United States, Italy and Spain provided the acute and convalescent COVID-19 samples. The analysed material was cDNA or gDNA that came from T cells, B-cell-depleted T cells, or PBMCs.

This clone was found a few times. Assay: immunoSEQ multiplex PCR; the TCRdb copy retains only in-frame clones and omits some. Here the sample spans under 55,000 clones, 79% being singletons. There are 15 residues in the CDR3. CDR1 is MNHEY and CDR2 is SMNVEV in the germline V gene (reference sequence). Germline trimming cut 1 base from V and 3 bases from J; bases unmatched to any gene: 3. The chain combines TRBV27 with TRBJ2-7; TRBD1 matches 10 bases. The sequenced sample consisted of peripheral blood. This clonotype was sampled from a man aged 70-80 years with acute or convalescent COVID-19. The DNA for the CDR3 is TGTGCCAGCAGTTTATACGGACAGGGGGTCTACGAGCAGTACTTC. As protein: CASSLYGQGVYEQYF.